This T cell receptor beta chain was captured in a study of shared clonotypes between healthy human individuals. Study context: Participating donors consisted of a couple of women and a few men aged 18 to 49. General study points: In general, naive subsets displayed greater estimated richness than memory subsets did.

This clone is a singleton in its sample. Its antigen is unidentified. The V and J ends lost 4 bases and 3 bases, in that order; junction bases with no gene match: 15. Germline V gene data show CDR1 as MGHRA and CDR2 as YSYEKL. The CDR3 loop spans 17 amino acids. The study ran the assay at deep level. This table comes from immunoSEQ multiplex PCR, and its TCRdb copy is limited to in-frame clones, with some not included. The table has millions of clones, around 94% seen once; the top ten hold over 0.12%. This chain joins TRBV4-1 and TRBJ2-7; TRBD1 matches 7 bases. The TCR comes from a young man in good health. Source material: naive CD4+ T cells sorted from blood. Subset defined: CD45RA+ positively selected. This CDR3 reads CASSPKKIGTAFYEQYF. The CDR3 coding sequence is TGCGCCAGCAGCCCGAAGAAGATCGGGACAGCGTTCTACGAGCAGTACTTC.